This T cell receptor beta chain was documented in a study of blood T cell repertoires in COVID-19 (dated by TCRdb to 2020 to 2022). Study-wide context: The collaborator samples originated in the United States, Italy and Spain and spanned the acute and convalescent phases of COVID-19. Where HLA class I and class II types were available, the types were taken from metadata supplied by the sample provider, not from assay-based typing. The prospective study material was composed of cDNA or gDNA derived from T cells, B-cell-depleted T cells, or PBMCs. The repertoires were made available in a free public database intended to serve as a resource for research on the immune response to SARS-CoV-2. Nearly every sample came with metadata listing a de-identified subject ID, COVID-19 status, age in years and sex. The samples were drawn from two sources: the first 160 participants of the ongoing ImmuneRACE study, and some 1,300 subjects contributed by 6 global collaborators. Deeply sampled blood TCRbeta repertoires from subjects exposed to, actively infected with, or recovered from COVID-19 were included in the dataset. Study-wide conclusions, independent of this receptor: The amount of clinical and demographic metadata varied by source and participant and was provided uncurated.

Turning to this clone: There is no known antigen for this receptor. Nothing much larger sits one base from this clone, and base qualities are not available.

One collaborating source in Seattle enrolled patients while the patients were actively infected and followed the patients over time throughout the course of disease. Whole blood was collected in K2EDTA tubes by collaborating institutions according to the institutions' own protocols. For TCRbeta analysis, collaborators shipped samples in one of three forms: frozen whole blood, isolated PBMCs, or DNA extracted from either of those sample types. The immunoSEQ Assay, a bias-controlled multiplex PCR, was used to amplify TCRbeta CDR3 regions from genomic DNA. The paper's data handling went like this. Nucleated cell counts per sample were estimated from amplification of reference gene primers within the assay. To quantify the absolute abundance of each unique TCRbeta CDR3 rearrangement, sequence reads were collapsed and filtered. For each sample, productive Simpson clonality was calculated as the square root of Simpson's diversity index over productive rearrangements. TCRdb took this table from immuneACCESS and kept in-frame rearrangements with V and J called. Such tables lack part of the clones; where checked against another copy, unresolved V genes explain under half of the gap, and the rest is unexplained. That table is the source of V, J and clone size, and D and trimming were worked out from the DNA. The sample has 330,000 or so clones on record, 80% to 90% of them singletons. 9.5% to 10% of the sample comes from the top ten.

The CDR3 covers 13 residues, taking in both the cysteine and the phenylalanine. Only CDR3 DNA remains: 39 bases, in frame from the first base. The germline V gene yields SNHLY for CDR1 and FYNNEI for CDR2. After removal of 9 bases from V and 7 bases from J, the junction retains 9 bases not matched to a gene. The rearranged segments are TRBV2 and TRBJ2-1; the central 7 bases match TRBD1. Sequenced: peripheral blood. The origin of this receptor is a man aged 25-40 years with COVID-19, enrolled during active disease. This receptor carries the CDR3 CASENTGVNEQFF. The DNA is as follows: TGTGCCAGTGAGAATACAGGGGTTAATGAGCAGTTCTTC.